This TCR beta chain emerged from a study of T-cell reconstitution after alpha-beta-depleted transplantation in children. Broader study findings: Expanded graft clones, several hundred of them, were reportedly the source of alpha-beta T cells about two months after transplant.

Trimming took 1 base from V and 6 from J, leaving 13 bases between them. Germline-derived CDR1 and CDR2 are LGHNT and FRNRAP. This CDR3 is built from 14 residues. Unique molecular identifiers were used to barcode this TCRbeta library. Via MiXCR, TCRdb re-called the PCR reads, giving one row per CDR3 protein. The top ten clones hold over 2% of a sample with hundreds of thousands of distinct CDR3 sequences, around 13% of them seen once. On this clonotype itself: Its antigen remains unknown.

The sequenced sample was PBMCs, mostly from graft donor cells, obtained 360 days after TCRalphabeta/CD19-depleted stem cell transplant. The V and J genes are TRBV12-5 and TRBJ2-7; D is perhaps TRBD2 (7 bases). This sequence originates from a male patient between 5 and 17 years old who had a stem cell transplant for acute myeloid leukemia, so the T cells may come from the graft donor. CDR3 in DNA: TGTGCTAGTGGTTTGGGGACTAGGGGGTTCGAGCAGTACTTC. This gives the protein CASGLGTRGFEQYF.